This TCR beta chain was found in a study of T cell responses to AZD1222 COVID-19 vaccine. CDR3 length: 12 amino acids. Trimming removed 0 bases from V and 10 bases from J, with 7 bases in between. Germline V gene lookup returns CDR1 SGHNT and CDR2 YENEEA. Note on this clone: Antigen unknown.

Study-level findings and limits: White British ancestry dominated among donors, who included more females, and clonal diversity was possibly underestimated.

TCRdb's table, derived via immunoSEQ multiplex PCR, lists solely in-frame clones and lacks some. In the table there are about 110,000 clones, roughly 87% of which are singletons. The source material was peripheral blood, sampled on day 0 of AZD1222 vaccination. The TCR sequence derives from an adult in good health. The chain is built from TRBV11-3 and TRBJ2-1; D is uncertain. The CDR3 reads CASSLDVGEQFF. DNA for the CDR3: TGTGCCAGCAGCTTAGACGTAGGGGAGCAGTTCTTC.